The present T cell receptor beta chain was sequenced within a study of T cell responses to AZD1222 COVID-19 vaccine. Study-wide results and caveats: Donors were chiefly white British, with a greater number of females, and clonal diversity was perhaps underestimated. Baseline serology detected seropositivity in only a handful of AZD1222 recipients. There were repertoire samples only from the period after the peak T cell response.

Germline CDR1 SGHNT, CDR2 YYREEE (reference sequence). Between the trimmed V and J ends, which lost 0 bases and 8 bases, there was a span of 9 bases. The CDR3 is made up of 14 amino acids. Generated by immunoSEQ multiplex PCR, the TCRdb table keeps only in-frame clones and is missing some. The data show approximately 140,000 clones, 80% to 85% seen once. Details on this clone: Its antigen is unknown.

The chain recombines TRBV5-4 with TRBJ1-6, with D uncertain. The origin of this receptor is an adult in good health. The sample was peripheral blood, taken on day 0 of MenACWY control vaccination. CDR3 sequence reads: CASSLATDYSPLHF. CDR3 sequence (DNA): TGTGCCAGCAGCTTGGCAACAGACTATTCACCCCTCCACTTT.